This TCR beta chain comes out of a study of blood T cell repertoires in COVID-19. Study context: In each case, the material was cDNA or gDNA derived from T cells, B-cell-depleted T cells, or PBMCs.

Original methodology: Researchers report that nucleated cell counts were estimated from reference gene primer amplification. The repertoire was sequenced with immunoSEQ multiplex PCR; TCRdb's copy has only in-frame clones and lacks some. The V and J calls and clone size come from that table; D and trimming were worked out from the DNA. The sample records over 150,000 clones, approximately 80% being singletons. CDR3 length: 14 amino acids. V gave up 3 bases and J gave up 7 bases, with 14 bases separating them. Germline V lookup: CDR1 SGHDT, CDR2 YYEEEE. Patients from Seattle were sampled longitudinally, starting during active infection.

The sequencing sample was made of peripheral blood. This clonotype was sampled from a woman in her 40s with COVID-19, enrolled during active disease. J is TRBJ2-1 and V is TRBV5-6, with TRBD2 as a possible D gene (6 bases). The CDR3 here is CASSYTSSANEQFF. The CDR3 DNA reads TGTGCCAGCAGCTACACTAGCTCGGCGAATGAGCAGTTCTTC.